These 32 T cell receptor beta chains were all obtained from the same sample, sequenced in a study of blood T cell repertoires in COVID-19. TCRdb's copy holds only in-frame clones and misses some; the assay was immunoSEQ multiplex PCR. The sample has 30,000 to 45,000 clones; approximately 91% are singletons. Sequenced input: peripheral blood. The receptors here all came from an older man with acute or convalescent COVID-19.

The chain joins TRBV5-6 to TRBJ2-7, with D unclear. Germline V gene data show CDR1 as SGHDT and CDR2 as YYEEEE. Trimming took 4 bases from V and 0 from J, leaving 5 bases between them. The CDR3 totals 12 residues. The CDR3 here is CASSLSSYEQYF. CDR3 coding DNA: TGTGCCAGCAGCCTAAGCTCCTACGAGCAGTACTTC.

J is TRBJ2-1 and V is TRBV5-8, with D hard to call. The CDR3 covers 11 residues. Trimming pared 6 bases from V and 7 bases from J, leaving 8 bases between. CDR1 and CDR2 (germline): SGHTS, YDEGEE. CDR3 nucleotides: TGTGCCAGCACCGGGTGGAATGAGCAGTTCTTC. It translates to CASTGWNEQFF. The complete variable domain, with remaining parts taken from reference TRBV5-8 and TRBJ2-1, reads EAGVTQSPTHLIKTRGQQATLRCSPISGHTSVYWYQQALGLGLQFLLWYDEGEERNRGNFPPRFSGRQFPNYSSELNVNALELEDSALYLCASTGWNEQFFGPGTRLTVL.

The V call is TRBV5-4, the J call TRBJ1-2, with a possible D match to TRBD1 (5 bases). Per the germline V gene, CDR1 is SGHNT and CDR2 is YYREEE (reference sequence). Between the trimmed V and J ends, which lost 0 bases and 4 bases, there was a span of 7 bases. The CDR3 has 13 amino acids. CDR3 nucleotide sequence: TGTGCCAGCAGCTTGGGACAGTTCTATGGCTACACCTTC. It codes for CASSLGQFYGYTF.

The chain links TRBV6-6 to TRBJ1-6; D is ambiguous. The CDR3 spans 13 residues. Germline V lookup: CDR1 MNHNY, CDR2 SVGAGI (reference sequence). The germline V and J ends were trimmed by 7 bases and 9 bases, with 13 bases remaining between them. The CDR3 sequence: CASMRVIGSPLHF. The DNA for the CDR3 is TGTGCCAGCATGCGGGTGATAGGTTCACCCCTCCACTTT.

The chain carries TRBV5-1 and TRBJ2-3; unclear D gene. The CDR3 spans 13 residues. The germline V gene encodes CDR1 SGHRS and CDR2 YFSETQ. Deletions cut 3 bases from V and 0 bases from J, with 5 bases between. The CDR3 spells CASSSLSTDTQYF. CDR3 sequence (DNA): TGCGCCAGCAGCTCTTTAAGCACAGATACGCAGTATTTT.

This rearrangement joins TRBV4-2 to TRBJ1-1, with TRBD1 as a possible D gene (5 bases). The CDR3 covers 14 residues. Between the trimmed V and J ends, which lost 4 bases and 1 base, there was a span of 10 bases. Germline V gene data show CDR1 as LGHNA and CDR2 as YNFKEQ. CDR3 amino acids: CASSLEGANTEAFF. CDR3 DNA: TGTGCCAGCAGCCTAGAAGGGGCGAACACTGAAGCTTTCTTT.

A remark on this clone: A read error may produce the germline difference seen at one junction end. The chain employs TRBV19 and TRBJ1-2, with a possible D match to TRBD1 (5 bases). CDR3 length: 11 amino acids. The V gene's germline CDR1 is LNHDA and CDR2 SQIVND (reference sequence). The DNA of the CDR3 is TGTGCCAGTAGTGGGCCCAGGGCCGTGAACTTC. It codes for CASSGPRAVNF.

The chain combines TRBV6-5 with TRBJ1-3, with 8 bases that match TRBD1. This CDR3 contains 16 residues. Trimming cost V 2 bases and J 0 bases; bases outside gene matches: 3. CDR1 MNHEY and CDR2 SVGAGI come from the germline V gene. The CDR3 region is CASSYRQGYSGNTIYF. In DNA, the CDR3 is TGTGCCAGCAGTTACCGACAGGGGTACTCTGGAAACACCATATATTTT.

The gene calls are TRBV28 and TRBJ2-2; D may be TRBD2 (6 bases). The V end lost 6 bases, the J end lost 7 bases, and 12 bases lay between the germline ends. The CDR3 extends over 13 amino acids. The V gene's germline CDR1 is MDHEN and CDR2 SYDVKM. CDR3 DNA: TGTGCCAGCAGGCCCACTAGCAGCGGGGAGCTGTTTTTT. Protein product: CASRPTSSGELFF.

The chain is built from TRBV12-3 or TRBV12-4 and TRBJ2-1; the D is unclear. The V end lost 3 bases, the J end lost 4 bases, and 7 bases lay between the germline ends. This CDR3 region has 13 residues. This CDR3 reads CASSFGPYNEQFF. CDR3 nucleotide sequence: TGTGCCAGCAGTTTCGGTCCATACAATGAGCAGTTCTTC.

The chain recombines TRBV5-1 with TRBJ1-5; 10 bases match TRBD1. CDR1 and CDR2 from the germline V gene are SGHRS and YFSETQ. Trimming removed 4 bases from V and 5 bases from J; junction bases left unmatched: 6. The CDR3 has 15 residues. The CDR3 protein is CASSEGQGLYQPQHF. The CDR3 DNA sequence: TGCGCCAGCAGCGAGGGACAGGGGTTGTATCAGCCCCAGCATTTT.

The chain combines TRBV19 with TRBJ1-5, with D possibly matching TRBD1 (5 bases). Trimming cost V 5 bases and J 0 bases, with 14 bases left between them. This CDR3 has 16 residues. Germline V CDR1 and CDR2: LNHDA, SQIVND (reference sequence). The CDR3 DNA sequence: TGTGCCAGTAGTGGAGGGGCCCTTCATAGCAATCAGCCCCAGCATTTT. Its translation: CASSGGALHSNQPQHF.

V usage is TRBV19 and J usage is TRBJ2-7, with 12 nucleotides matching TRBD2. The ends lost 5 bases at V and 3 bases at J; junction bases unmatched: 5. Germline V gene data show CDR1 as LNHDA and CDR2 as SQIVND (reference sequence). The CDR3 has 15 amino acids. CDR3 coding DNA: TGTGCCAGTAGTGGGCGGACTAGCGGGATCTACGAGCAGTACTTC. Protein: CASSGRTSGIYEQYF.

The CDR3 loop reads CASSLGGSGNEQFF. DNA of the CDR3: TGTGCCAGCAGCTTAGGAGGTAGCGGCAATGAGCAGTTCTTC. The chain couples TRBV11-3 to TRBJ2-1; TRBD2 is a possible D gene (6 bases). From germline, CDR1 is SGHNT and CDR2 YENEEA. The V and J ends lost 1 base and 6 bases respectively, with 10 bases between them. This CDR3 is built from 14 residues.

CDR3 sequence (DNA): TGTGCCAGCAGTTCCGGGACAGGACATAGCAATCAGCCCCAGCATTTT. Translation gives CASSSGTGHSNQPQHF. The chain couples TRBV6-5 to TRBJ1-5; the match to TRBD1 covers 8 bases. Germline lookup yields CDR1 MNHEY and CDR2 SVGAGI. CDR3 length equals 16 residues. Germline trimming cut 4 bases from V and 0 bases from J; bases unmatched to any gene: 5.

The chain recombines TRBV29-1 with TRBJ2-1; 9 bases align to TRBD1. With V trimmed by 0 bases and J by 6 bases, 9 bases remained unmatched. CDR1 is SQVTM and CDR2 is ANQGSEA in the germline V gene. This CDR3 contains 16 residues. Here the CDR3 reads CSVEENPRGQGNEQFF. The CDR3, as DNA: TGCAGCGTTGAAGAAAATCCCAGGGGACAGGGCAATGAGCAGTTCTTC.

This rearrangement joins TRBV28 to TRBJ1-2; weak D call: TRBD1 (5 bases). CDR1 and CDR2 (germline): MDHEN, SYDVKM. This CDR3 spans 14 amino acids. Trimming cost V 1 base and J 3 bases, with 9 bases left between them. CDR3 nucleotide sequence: TGTGCCAGCAGTTTATCCGGGGGAGACTATGGCTACACCTTC. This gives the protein CASSLSGGDYGYTF.

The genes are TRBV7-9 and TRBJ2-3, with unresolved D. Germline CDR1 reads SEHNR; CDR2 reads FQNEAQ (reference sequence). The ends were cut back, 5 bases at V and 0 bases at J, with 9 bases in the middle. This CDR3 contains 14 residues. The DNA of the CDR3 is TGTGCCAGCAGCCCCCAGGATAGCACAGATACGCAGTATTTT. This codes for CASSPQDSTDTQYF.

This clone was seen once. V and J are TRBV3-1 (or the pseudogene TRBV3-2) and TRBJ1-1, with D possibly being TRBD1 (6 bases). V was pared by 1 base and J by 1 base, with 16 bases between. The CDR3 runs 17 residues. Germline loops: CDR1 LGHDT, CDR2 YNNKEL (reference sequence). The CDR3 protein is CASSQVPGVFKNTEAFF. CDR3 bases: TGTGCCAGCAGCCAAGTCCCAGGGGTGTTTAAGAACACTGAAGCTTTCTTT.

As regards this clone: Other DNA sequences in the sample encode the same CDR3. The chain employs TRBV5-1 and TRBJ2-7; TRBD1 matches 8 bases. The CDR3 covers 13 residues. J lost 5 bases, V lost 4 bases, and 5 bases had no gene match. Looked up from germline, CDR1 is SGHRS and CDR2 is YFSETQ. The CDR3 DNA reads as TGCGCCAGCAGCAGCAGGGGGCTGCACGAGCAGTACTTC. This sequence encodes CASSSRGLHEQYF.

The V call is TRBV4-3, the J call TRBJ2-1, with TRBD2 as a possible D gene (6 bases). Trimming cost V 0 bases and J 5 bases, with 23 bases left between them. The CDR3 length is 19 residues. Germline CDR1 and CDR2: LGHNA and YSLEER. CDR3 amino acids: CASSQDLTVGGLRNNEQFF. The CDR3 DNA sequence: TGCGCCAGCAGCCAAGATCTTACGGTTGGGGGACTCCGTAACAATGAGCAGTTCTTC.

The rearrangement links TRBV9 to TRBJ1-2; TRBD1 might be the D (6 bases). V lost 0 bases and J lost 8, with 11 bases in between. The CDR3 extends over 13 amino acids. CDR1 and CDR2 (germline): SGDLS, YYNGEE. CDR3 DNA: TGTGCCAGCAGCGTAGACGGGGGGCGAGGCTACACCTTC. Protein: CASSVDGGRGYTF.

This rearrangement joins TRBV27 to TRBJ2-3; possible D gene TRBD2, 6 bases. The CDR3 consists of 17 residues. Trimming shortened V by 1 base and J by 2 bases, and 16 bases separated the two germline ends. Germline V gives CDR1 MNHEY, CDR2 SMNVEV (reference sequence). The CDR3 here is CASSLLSTGLLTDTQYF. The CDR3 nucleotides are TGTGCCAGCAGTTTATTATCCACGGGACTTCTCACAGATACGCAGTATTTT.

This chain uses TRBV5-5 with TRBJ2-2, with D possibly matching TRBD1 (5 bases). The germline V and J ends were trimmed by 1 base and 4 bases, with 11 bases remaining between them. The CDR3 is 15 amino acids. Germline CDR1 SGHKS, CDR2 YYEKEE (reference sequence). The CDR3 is CASSLSGASTGELFF. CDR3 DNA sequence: TGTGCCAGCAGCTTGTCTGGGGCCAGCACCGGGGAGCTGTTTTTT.

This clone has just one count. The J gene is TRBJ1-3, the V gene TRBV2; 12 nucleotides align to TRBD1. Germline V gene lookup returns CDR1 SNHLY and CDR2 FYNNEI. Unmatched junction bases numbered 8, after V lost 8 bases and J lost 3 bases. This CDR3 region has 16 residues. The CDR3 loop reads CASSRDRGLSGNTIYF. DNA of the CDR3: TGTGCCAGCTCCCGGGACAGGGGGCTCAGTGGAAACACCATATATTTT.

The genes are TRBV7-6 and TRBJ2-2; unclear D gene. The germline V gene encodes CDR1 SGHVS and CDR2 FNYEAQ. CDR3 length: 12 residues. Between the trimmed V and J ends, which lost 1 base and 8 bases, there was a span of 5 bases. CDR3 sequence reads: CASSLGAGELFF. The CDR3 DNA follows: TGTGCCAGCAGCTTAGGGGCTGGGGAGCTGTTTTTT.

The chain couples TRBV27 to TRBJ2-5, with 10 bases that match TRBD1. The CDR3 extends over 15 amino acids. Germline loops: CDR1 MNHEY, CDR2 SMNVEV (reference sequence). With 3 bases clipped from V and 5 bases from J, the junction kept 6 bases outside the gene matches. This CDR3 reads CASSLGTGAGETQYF. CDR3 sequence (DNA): TGTGCCAGCAGTTTGGGGACAGGGGCCGGGGAGACCCAGTACTTC.

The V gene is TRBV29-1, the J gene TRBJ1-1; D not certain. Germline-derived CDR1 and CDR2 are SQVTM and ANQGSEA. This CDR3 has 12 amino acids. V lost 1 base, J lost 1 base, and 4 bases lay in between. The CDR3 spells CSVEGRNTEAFF. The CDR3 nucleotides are TGCAGCGTTGAAGGTCGGAACACTGAAGCTTTCTTT.

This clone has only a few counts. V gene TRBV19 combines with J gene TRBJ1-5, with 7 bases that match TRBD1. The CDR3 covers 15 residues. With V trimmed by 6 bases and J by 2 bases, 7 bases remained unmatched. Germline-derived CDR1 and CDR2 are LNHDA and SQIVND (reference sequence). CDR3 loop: CASSPGGGGNQPQHF. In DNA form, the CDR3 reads TGTGCCAGTAGCCCAGGGGGAGGAGGCAATCAGCCCCAGCATTTT.

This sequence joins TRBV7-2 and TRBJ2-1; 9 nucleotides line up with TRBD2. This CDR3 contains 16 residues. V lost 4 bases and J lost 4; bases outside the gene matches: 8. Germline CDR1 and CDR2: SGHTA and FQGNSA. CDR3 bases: TGTGCCAGCAGCTCATTTAGCGGGAGTTCTTACAATGAGCAGTTCTTC. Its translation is CASSSFSGSSYNEQFF.

The chain's CDR3 is CAGPYEGATYEQYF. In nucleotides, the CDR3 is TGTGCCGGGCCGTATGAGGGGGCGACCTACGAGCAGTACTTC. This chain uses TRBV3-1 (or the pseudogene TRBV3-2) with TRBJ2-7, with 7 positions matching TRBD1. After removal of 11 bases from V and 2 bases from J, the junction contained 12 bases not matched to a gene. Germline V CDR1 and CDR2: LGHDT, YNNKEL (reference sequence). The CDR3 covers 14 residues.

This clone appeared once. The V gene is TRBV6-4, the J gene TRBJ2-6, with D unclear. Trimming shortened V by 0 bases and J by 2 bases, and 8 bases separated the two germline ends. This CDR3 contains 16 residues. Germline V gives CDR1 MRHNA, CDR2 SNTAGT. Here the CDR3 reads CASSDSVTAGANVLTF. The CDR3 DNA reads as TGTGCCAGCAGTGACTCGGTAACAGCTGGGGCCAACGTCCTGACTTTC.